A single sample gave rise to the 10 T cell receptor beta chains below, sequenced in a study of beta chain features in type 1 diabetes. Whole-study results and caveats: Shortening of TCRB CDR3s, moderate but significant, appeared in all four CD4+ subsets of Type 1 diabetes patients.

Antigen specificity for these receptors is unknown. The whole isolated RNA underwent reverse transcription, so sequencing captured expressed TCRB transcripts. Clones were sequenced by immunoSEQ multiplex PCR, and TCRdb holds only the in-frame ones, with some missing. This table holds more than 300,000 clones, 9.6% found once. Sequencing was performed on central memory CD4+ T cells from blood. These receptors were obtained from a man aged 25-45 years with type 1 diabetes.

This chain joins TRBV30 and TRBJ1-6, with D perhaps TRBD1 (6 bases). The CDR3 has 14 residues. Germline assignment: CDR1 GTSNPN and CDR2 SVGIG (reference sequence). V was cut by 2 bases and J by 9 bases, with 14 bases left in between. The CDR3 reads CAWSTSTRGSPLHF. DNA of the CDR3: TGTGCCTGGAGTACGTCGACCAGGGGTTCACCCCTCCACTTT.

As to this clone: One base away lies a much larger clone, so this may be a sequencing read error. The sample holds other DNA sequences that translate to the same CDR3. This chain joins TRBV30 and TRBJ1-1, with 9 bases identical to TRBD1. This CDR3 has 11 residues. Germline V gene lookup returns CDR1 GTSNPN and CDR2 SVGIG (reference sequence). CDR3 nucleotide sequence: TGTGCCTGGAATTGGGACAGGGAAGCCTTCTTT. It specifies CAWNWDREAFF.

This chain uses TRBV19 with TRBJ2-6; D perhaps matches TRBD1 (6 bases). The V end was cut by 6 bases, the J end by 2 bases, with 11 bases between. The CDR3 length is 15 residues. Germline values: CDR1 LNHDA, CDR2 SQIVND (reference sequence). The chain's CDR3 is CASSGKGAGANVLTF. CDR3 coding DNA: TGTGCCAGTAGCGGTAAGGGGGCTGGGGCCAACGTCCTGACTTTC.

This clone was found a few times. The chain carries TRBV6-6 and TRBJ2-7, with TRBD2 identical over 10 bases. The CDR3 is 16 residues long. V lost 6 bases to trimming and J lost 3 bases; unmatched junction nucleotides: 11. Looked up from germline, CDR1 is MNHNY and CDR2 is SVGAGI (reference sequence). The CDR3 DNA is TGTGCCAGCAGCCTCTCACCTAGCGGGAGAGACTACGAGCAGTACTTC. Amino acids: CASSLSPSGRDYEQYF.

The gene calls are TRBV27 and TRBJ1-5; 8 nucleotides align to TRBD1. There are 13 residues in the CDR3. The germline V gene has CDR1 MNHEY and CDR2 SMNVEV (reference sequence). With V trimmed by 9 bases and J by 6 bases, 7 bases remained unmatched. CDR3 region: CASGQGRGQPQHF. CDR3 DNA sequence: TGTGCCAGTGGACAGGGAAGGGGTCAGCCCCAGCATTTT.

Worth noting for this clone: The same CDR3 can be traced to other DNA sequences in this sample. The chain uses TRBV11-2 and TRBJ2-7; D is uncertain. V was shortened by 0 bases and J by 6 bases, with 6 bases between the two germline ends. The germline V gene encodes CDR1 SGHAT and CDR2 FQNNGV. CDR3 length: 12 amino acids. As DNA, the CDR3 is TGTGCCAGCAGCTTAGATCGAGGCGAGCAGTACTTC. This sequence encodes CASSLDRGEQYF.

V gene TRBV5-4 combines with J gene TRBJ2-1; 13 nucleotides align to TRBD2. The CDR3 extends over 17 amino acids. Germline assignment: CDR1 SGHNT and CDR2 YYREEE (reference sequence). V gave up 3 bases and J gave up 12 bases; unmatched junction bases: 15. The CDR3 is CASSSGAGTSGTGGQFF. In DNA, the CDR3 is TGTGCCAGCAGCTCCGGTGCCGGGACTAGCGGGACAGGGGGGCAGTTCTTC.

The rearrangement links TRBV21-1 to TRBJ2-7; TRBD1 is taken as the D call from the table, unchecked against the DNA. TRBV21-1 is a known pseudogene. The length of the CDR3 is 16 residues. CDR3 in amino acids: CASSKGSSGSTGGQYF. CDR3 bases: TGTGCCAGCAGCAAGGGATCTAGCGGGTCGACAGGGGGGCAGTACTTC.

V is TRBV18 and J is TRBJ1-5, with TRBD1 matching over 7 bases. The CDR3 has 15 residues. Losses at the gene ends were 3 bases for V and 3 bases for J; bases not matched to a gene: 5. Germline V lookup: CDR1 KGHSH, CDR2 LQKENI. CDR3 sequence reads: CASSPTGQYNQPQHF. CDR3 nucleotide sequence: TGTGCCAGCTCACCCACGGGACAGTACAATCAGCCCCAGCATTTT. Variable domain in full (rest from reference TRBV18 and TRBJ1-5): NAGVMQNPRHLVRRRGQEARLRCSPMKGHSHVYWYRQLPEEGLKFMVYLQKENIIDESGMPKERFSAEFPKEGPSILRIQQVVRGDSAAYFCASSPTGQYNQPQHFGDGTRLSIL.

This clone has a count of ten or more. The chain is built from TRBV7-9 and TRBJ1-1; D is unresolved. V lost 7 bases, J lost 1 base, and 10 bases lay in between. This CDR3 spans 13 amino acids. Per germline, CDR1 SEHNR and CDR2 FQNEAQ (reference sequence). The CDR3, as DNA: TGTGCCAGCACAATAGAGGGGAACACTGAAGCTTTCTTT. Residues: CASTIEGNTEAFF.